This is a list of T cell receptor beta chains from one sample in a study of blood T cell repertoires in COVID-19. TCRdb's copy holds only in-frame clones and misses some; the assay was immunoSEQ multiplex PCR. The sample carries over 400,000 clones, roughly 88% recorded once. What was sequenced was peripheral blood. The source of these receptors is a woman in her twenties or thirties with active or convalescent COVID-19. Both conserved end residues are part of each CDR3. A D gene is named only where the DNA matches it firmly. Clone size is stated in some rows and not others, as once, few, many or a class when expanded.

j_call | cdr3_length | v_call | clone_size | d_call | cdr3_aa | cdr3_nt
TRBJ2-7 | 17 | TRBV5-1 | - | TRBD2 | CASSPSGTSVIFYEQYF | TGCGCCAGCAGCCCCTCCGGGACTAGCGTCATCTTCTACGAGCAGTACTTC
TRBJ2-3 | 13 | TRBV19 | - | - | CASSGGMTDTQYF | TGTGCCAGTAGTGGGGGGATGACAGATACGCAGTATTTT
TRBJ2-1 | 13 | TRBV19 | - | - | CASSIIRGNEQFF | TGTGCCAGTAGTATCATCCGGGGGAATGAGCAGTTCTTC
TRBJ2-5 | 14 | TRBV5-8 | - | - | CASSLAPGVETQYF | TGTGCCAGCAGCTTGGCGCCAGGGGTAGAGACCCAGTACTTC
TRBJ2-3 | 17 | TRBV19 | - | TRBD2 | CASSILGLAGLPDTQYF | TGTGCCAGTAGTATCCTCGGACTAGCGGGATTGCCAGATACGCAGTATTTT
TRBJ2-2 | 15 | TRBV19 | - | - | CASSITSESPGELFF | TGTGCCAGTAGTATAACTTCTGAATCCCCCGGGGAGCTGTTTTTT
TRBJ2-2 | 16 | TRBV4-1 | - | TRBD2 | CASSRQTSGIAGELFF | TGCGCCAGCAGCCGACAGACTAGCGGGATTGCCGGGGAGCTGTTTTTT
TRBJ2-7 | 15 | TRBV5-4 | - | - | CASSLDRVGPYEQYF | TGTGCCAGCAGCTTGGACAGGGTTGGTCCCTACGAGCAGTACTTC
TRBJ1-5 | 18 | TRBV19 | few | - | CASSIVGGPAYSNQPQHF | TGTGCCAGTAGTATAGTCGGGGGGCCCGCCTATAGCAATCAGCCCCAGCATTTT
TRBJ2-5 | 14 | TRBV3-1/TRBV3-2 | - | TRBD2 | CASSLYSGRETQYF | TGTGCCAGCAGCCTATATAGCGGGCGGGAGACCCAGTACTTC
TRBJ1-3 | 14 | TRBV11-2 | - | - | CASTPGAESYTIYF | TGTGCCAGCACCCCCGGAGCCGAGAGCTACACCATATATTTT
TRBJ2-2 | 16 | TRBV27 | - | - | CASRLQGLVSTGELFF | TGTGCCAGCAGACTCCAGGGGCTCGTGAGCACCGGGGAGCTGTTTTTT
TRBJ1-6 | 13 | TRBV10-3 | - | - | CAITPEPDSPLHF | TGTGCCATCACCCCCGAGCCGGATTCACCCCTCCACTTT
TRBJ1-5 | 14 | TRBV19 | - | - | CASSIAAGGQPQHF | TGTGCCAGTAGTATAGCGGCGGGGGGTCAGCCCCAGCATTTT
TRBJ1-5 | 14 | TRBV15 | - | - | CATSRTTPNQPQHF | TGTGCCACCAGCAGAACTACCCCCAATCAGCCCCAGCATTTT
TRBJ1-5 | 15 | TRBV3-1/TRBV3-2 | - | TRBD1 | CASSQALDRAQPQHF | TGTGCCAGCAGCCAAGCCCTCGACAGGGCCCAGCCCCAGCATTTT
TRBJ1-5 | 15 | TRBV19 | - | - | CASSTLTGGNQPQHF | TGTGCCAGTAGTACGTTAACCGGAGGAAATCAGCCCCAGCATTTT
TRBJ1-4 | 15 | TRBV15 | - | TRBD1 | CATSAPGQVDEKLFF | TGTGCCACCAGCGCTCCGGGACAGGTGGACGAAAAACTGTTTTTT
TRBJ2-5 | 14 | TRBV5-1 | few | - | CASSPGAGGETQYF | TGCGCCAGCAGCCCGGGGGCAGGGGGGGAGACCCAGTACTTC
TRBJ2-7 | 14 | TRBV7-2 | - | - | CASSFGGKTYEQYF | TGTGCCAGCAGCTTCGGCGGGAAAACCTACGAGCAGTACTTC
TRBJ1-6 | 13 | TRBV24-1 | - | - | CATSLEYNSPLHF | TGTGCCACCAGTCTTGAGTATAATTCACCCCTCCACTTT
TRBJ1-5 | 14 | TRBV10-1 | - | - | CASSRGDPNQPQHF | TGCGCCAGCAGTCGCGGCGATCCGAATCAGCCCCAGCATTTT
TRBJ2-7 | 12 | TRBV6-2/TRBV6-3 | - | - | CASSQSSYEQYF | TGTGCCAGCAGCCAGAGCTCCTACGAGCAGTACTTC
TRBJ1-2 | 14 | TRBV6-5 | few | TRBD1 | CASMSGQGNYGYTF | TGTGCCAGCATGTCGGGACAGGGTAACTATGGCTACACCTTC
TRBJ1-5 | 15 | TRBV19 | - | - | CASSPRQYSNQPQHF | TGTGCCAGTAGCCCCCGACAGTATAGCAATCAGCCCCAGCATTTT
TRBJ2-7 | 16 | TRBV6-5 | - | - | CASSYSSRSPTPEQYF | TGTGCCAGCAGTTACTCTTCGAGGTCGCCAACTCCCGAGCAGTACTTC
TRBJ1-4 | 14 | TRBV3-1/TRBV3-2 | - | - | CASSQDSYNEKLFF | TGTGCCAGCAGCCAGGACAGTTATAATGAAAAACTGTTTTTT
TRBJ2-2 | 15 | TRBV7-6 | - | TRBD1 | CASSSPGQDPGELFF | TGTGCCAGCAGCTCACCGGGACAGGATCCCGGGGAGCTGTTTTTT
TRBJ1-5 | 14 | TRBV28 | - | - | CASSLRTSDQPQHF | TGTGCCAGCAGTTTGCGGACATCAGATCAGCCCCAGCATTTT
TRBJ1-5 | 14 | TRBV6-1 | - | TRBD1 | CASTEGQGDQPQHF | TGTGCCAGCACTGAAGGACAGGGTGATCAGCCCCAGCATTTT
TRBJ1-1 | 17 | TRBV12-5 | - | TRBD1 | CASGLGPRTGVDAEAFF | TGTGCTAGTGGTTTGGGCCCTAGGACAGGGGTGGACGCTGAAGCTTTCTTT
TRBJ2-7 | 15 | TRBV19 | - | - | CASRHFGGTSYEQYF | TGTGCCAGTAGGCATTTTGGCGGTACCTCCTACGAGCAGTACTTC
TRBJ2-1 | 14 | TRBV4-1 | - | - | CASSLVSQSHEQFF | TGCGCCAGCAGCCTGGTCTCCCAGTCGCATGAGCAGTTCTTC
TRBJ2-1 | 13 | TRBV5-1 | - | - | CASRASRDNEQFF | TGCGCCAGCAGGGCTAGCAGAGACAATGAGCAGTTCTTC
TRBJ1-1 | 17 | TRBV18 | - | - | CASSDNHLGSVDTEAFF | TGTGCCAGCTCAGATAACCACCTGGGGAGCGTTGACACTGAAGCTTTCTTT
TRBJ1-2 | 16 | TRBV14 | - | TRBD1 | CASSQERGRPNYGYTF | TGTGCCAGCAGCCAAGAAAGGGGGCGCCCCAACTATGGCTACACCTTC
TRBJ2-7 | 15 | TRBV30 | - | TRBD2 | CAWSVLAGVGYEQYF | TGTGCCTGGAGTGTACTAGCGGGAGTCGGGTACGAGCAGTACTTC
TRBJ1-1 | 13 | TRBV5-5 | - | - | CASSYGRNTEAFF | TGTGCCAGCAGCTATGGGCGGAACACTGAAGCTTTCTTT
TRBJ1-1 | 13 | TRBV12-3/TRBV12-4 | - | - | CASSTTGYTEAFF | TGTGCCAGCAGTACTACAGGGTACACTGAAGCTTTCTTT
TRBJ1-1 | 17 | TRBV11-2 | - | TRBD1 | CASSSGLFRGPSSEAFF | TGTGCCAGCAGCTCCGGCCTATTCAGGGGGCCGAGCTCTGAAGCTTTCTTT
TRBJ2-3 | 15 | TRBV28 | - | TRBD2 | CASSSSGTSTDTQYF | TGTGCCAGCAGTTCTAGCGGGACTAGCACAGATACGCAGTATTTT
TRBJ1-1 | 15 | TRBV27 | once | - | CASSLSTGGNTEAFF | TGTGCCAGCAGTTTATCGACTGGCGGGAACACTGAAGCTTTCTTT
TRBJ2-3 | 14 | TRBV12-5 | - | - | CASGLVLPTDTQYF | TGTGCTAGTGGTTTGGTACTCCCCACAGATACGCAGTATTTT
TRBJ1-4 | 17 | TRBV19 | - | - | CASRFFSGADRDEKLFF | TGTGCCAGTAGGTTTTTCAGCGGAGCGGATCGAGATGAAAAACTGTTTTTT
TRBJ2-7 | 14 | TRBV20-1 | few | - | CSASVVSSSYEQYF | TGCAGTGCTAGTGTGGTCTCCAGCTCCTACGAGCAGTACTTC
TRBJ2-2 | 16 | TRBV19 | - | - | CASTPGSGGSAGELFF | TGTGCCAGTACCCCCGGGTCGGGGGGCTCGGCCGGGGAGCTGTTTTTT
TRBJ2-3 | 16 | TRBV5-4 | - | TRBD2 | CASSPFAGGVADTQYF | TGTGCCAGCAGCCCTTTTGCGGGAGGGGTCGCGGATACGCAGTATTTT
TRBJ1-1 | 12 | TRBV7-2 | - | TRBD1 | CASSFLVQGVHF | TGTGCCAGCAGCTTTTTGGTCCAGGGGGTCCATTTT
TRBJ1-6 | 14 | TRBV18 | - | TRBD1 | CASSPTGGDSPLHF | TGTGCCAGCTCACCAACAGGGGGCGATTCACCCCTCCACTTT
TRBJ1-4 | 16 | TRBV27 | - | - | CASSYSRGATNEKLFF | TGTGCCAGCAGTTACTCGCGGGGGGCGACTAATGAAAAACTGTTTTTT
TRBJ2-3 | 13 | TRBV5-1 | - | - | CASSGLSTDTQYF | TGCGCCAGCAGCGGACTTAGCACAGATACGCAGTATTTT
TRBJ1-1 | 15 | TRBV4-1 | - | - | CASSQITAPAAEAFF | TGCGCCAGCAGCCAAATTACAGCTCCCGCCGCTGAAGCTTTCTTT